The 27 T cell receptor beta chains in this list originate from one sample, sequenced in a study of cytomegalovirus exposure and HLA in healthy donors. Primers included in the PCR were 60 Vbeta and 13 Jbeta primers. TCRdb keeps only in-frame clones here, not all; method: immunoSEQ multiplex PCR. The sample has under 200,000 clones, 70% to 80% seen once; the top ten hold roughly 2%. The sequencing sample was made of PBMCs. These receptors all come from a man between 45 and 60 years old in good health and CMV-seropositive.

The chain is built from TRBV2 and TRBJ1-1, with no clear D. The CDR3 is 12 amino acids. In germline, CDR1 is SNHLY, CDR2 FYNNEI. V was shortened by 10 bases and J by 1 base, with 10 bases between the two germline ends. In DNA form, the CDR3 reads TGTGCCATTATCGGAGGGAACACTGAAGCTTTCTTT. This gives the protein CAIIGGNTEAFF.

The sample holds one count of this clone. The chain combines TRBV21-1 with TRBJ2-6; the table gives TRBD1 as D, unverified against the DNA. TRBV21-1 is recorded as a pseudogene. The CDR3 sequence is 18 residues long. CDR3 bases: TGTGCCAGCAAACTACAGGGAGAGAAGAGCTCTGGGGCCAACGTCCTGACTTTC. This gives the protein CASKLQGEKSSGANVLTF.

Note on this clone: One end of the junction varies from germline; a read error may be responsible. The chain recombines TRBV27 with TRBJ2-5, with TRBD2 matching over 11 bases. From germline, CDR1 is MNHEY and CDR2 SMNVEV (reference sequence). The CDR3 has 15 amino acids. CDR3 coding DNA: TGTGCCAGCTGTGATGGGACTAGCGGCCAAGAGATCCAGTACTTC. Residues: CASCDGTSGQEIQYF.

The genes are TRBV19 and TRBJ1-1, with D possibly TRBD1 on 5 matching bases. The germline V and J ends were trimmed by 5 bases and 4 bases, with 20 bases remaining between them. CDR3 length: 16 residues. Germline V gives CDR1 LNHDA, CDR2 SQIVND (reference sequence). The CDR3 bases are TGTGCCAGTAGTCCCGACGCCGCAGGGCTCAGCACTGAAGCTTTCTTT. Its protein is CASSPDAAGLSTEAFF.

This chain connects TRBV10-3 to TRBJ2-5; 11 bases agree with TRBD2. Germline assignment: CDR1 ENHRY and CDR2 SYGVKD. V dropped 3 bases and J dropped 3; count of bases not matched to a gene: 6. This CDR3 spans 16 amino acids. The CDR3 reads CAISETGTSGKETQYF. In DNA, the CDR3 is TGTGCCATCAGTGAAACGGGGACTAGCGGCAAAGAGACCCAGTACTTC.

CDR3 region: CAINLGGSYNSPLHF. CDR3 coding DNA: TGTGCCATCAATCTCGGGGGATCCTATAATTCACCCCTCCACTTT. This rearrangement joins TRBV10-3 to TRBJ1-6; a possible D gene is TRBD1 (5 bases). The CDR3 contains 15 residues. Germline V lookup: CDR1 ENHRY, CDR2 SYGVKD. V lost 7 bases and J 1 base, leaving 11 bases between the germline ends.

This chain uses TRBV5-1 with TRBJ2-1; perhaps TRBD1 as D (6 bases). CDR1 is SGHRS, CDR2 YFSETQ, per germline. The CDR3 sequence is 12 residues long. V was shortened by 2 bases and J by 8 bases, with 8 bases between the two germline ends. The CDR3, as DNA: TGCGCCAGCAGCTTAGCAGGGGATGAGCAGTTCTTC. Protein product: CASSLAGDEQFF.

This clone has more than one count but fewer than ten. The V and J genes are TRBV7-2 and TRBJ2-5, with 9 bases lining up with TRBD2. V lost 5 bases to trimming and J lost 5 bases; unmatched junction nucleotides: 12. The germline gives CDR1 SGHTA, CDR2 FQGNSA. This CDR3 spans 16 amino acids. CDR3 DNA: TGTGCCAGCAGCCCCCTGGGCGGGGGGGTAGTTGAGACCCAGTACTTC. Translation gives CASSPLGGGVVETQYF.

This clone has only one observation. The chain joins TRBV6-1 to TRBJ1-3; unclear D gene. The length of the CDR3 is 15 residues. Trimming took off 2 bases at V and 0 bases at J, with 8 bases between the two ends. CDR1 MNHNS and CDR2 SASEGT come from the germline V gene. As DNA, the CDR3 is TGTGCCAGCAGTGAATCCCAGATCTCTGGAAACACCATATATTTT. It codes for CASSESQISGNTIYF.

The CDR3 loop is CASIPAGTYNEQFF. The CDR3 bases are TGTGCCAGCATCCCAGCGGGGACCTACAATGAGCAGTTCTTC. V gene TRBV27 combines with J gene TRBJ2-1; 7 bases are shared with TRBD2. The germline CDR1 and CDR2 sequences are MNHEY and SMNVEV (reference sequence). The junction had 5 bases not matched to a gene; V was cut back by 7 bases and J by 2 bases. The CDR3 runs to 14 residues.

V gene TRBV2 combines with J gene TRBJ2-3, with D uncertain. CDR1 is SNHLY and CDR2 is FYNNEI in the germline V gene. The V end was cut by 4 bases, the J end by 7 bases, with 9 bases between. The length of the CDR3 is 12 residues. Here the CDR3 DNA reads TGTGCCAGCAGTGTTCTACCTAATACGCAGTATTTT. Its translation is CASSVLPNTQYF.

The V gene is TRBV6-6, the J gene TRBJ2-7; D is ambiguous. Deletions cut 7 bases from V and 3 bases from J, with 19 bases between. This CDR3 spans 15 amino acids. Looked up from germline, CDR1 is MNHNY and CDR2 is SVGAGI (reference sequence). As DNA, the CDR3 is TGTGCCAGCACCTTGATGGCTGGAGCAAACTACGAGCAGTACTTC. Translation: CASTLMAGANYEQYF.

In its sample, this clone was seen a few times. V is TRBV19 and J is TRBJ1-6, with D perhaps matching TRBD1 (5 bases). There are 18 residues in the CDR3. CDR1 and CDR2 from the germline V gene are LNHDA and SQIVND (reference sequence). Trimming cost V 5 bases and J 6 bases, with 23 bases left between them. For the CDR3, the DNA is TGTGCCAGTAGTCTTCAAGGGCGGAGCAGGGTGCTTAATTCACCCCTCCACTTT. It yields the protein CASSLQGRSRVLNSPLHF.

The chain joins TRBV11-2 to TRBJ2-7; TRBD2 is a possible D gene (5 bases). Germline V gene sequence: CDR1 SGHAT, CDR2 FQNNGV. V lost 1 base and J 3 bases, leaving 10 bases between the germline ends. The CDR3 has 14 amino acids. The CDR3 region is CASSLAGFLYEQYF. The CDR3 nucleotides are TGTGCCAGCAGCTTAGCGGGGTTTCTCTACGAGCAGTACTTC.

The CDR3 sequence: CATSSGGRLEQYF. The CDR3 DNA reads as TGTGCCACCTCTAGCGGGGGCAGGTTGGAGCAGTACTTC. The J gene is TRBJ2-7, the V gene TRBV15; TRBD2 agrees at 10 bases. The V segment lost 8 bases and the J segment 7 bases; nucleotides outside the gene matches: 8. The CDR3 loop spans 13 amino acids. Per the germline V gene, CDR1 is LNHNV and CDR2 is YYDKDF (reference sequence).

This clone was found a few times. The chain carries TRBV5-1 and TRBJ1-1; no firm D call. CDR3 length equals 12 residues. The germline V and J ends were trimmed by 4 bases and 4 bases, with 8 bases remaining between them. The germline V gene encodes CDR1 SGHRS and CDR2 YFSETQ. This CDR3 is CASSPGGTEAFF. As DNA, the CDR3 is TGCGCCAGCAGCCCCGGTGGCACTGAAGCTTTCTTT.

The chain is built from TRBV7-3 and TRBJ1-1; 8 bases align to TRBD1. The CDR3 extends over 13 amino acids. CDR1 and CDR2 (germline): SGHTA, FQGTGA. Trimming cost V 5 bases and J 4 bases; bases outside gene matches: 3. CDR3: CASSRDRGTEAFF. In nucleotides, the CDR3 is TGTGCCAGCAGCAGAGACAGGGGCACTGAAGCTTTCTTT.

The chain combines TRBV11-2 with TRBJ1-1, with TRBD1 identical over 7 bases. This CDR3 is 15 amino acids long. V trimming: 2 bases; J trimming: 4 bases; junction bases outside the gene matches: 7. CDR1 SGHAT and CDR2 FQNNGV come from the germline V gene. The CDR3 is CASSLTSTGTTEAFF. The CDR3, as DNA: TGTGCCAGCAGCTTAACTTCGACAGGGACCACTGAAGCTTTCTTT.

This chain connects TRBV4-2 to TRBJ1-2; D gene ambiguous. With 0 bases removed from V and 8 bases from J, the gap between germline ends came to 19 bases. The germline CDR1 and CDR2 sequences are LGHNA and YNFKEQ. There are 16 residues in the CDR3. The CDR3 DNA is TGTGCCAGCAGCCAAGACGGGAAGGAGAGTAAGAAGGGCTACACCTTC. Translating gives CASSQDGKESKKGYTF.

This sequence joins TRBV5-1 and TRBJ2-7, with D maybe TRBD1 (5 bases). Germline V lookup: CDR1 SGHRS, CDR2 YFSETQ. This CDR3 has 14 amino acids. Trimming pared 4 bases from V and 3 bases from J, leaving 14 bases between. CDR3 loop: CASSTQGGRYEQYF. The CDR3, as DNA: TGCGCCAGCAGCACCCAGGGTGGCCGCTACGAGCAGTACTTC. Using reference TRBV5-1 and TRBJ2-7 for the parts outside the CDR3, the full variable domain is KAGVTQTPRYLIKTRGQQVTLSCSPISGHRSVSWYQQTPGQGLQFLFEYFSETQRNKGNFPGRFSGRQFSNSRSEMNVSTLELGDSALYLCASSTQGGRYEQYFGPGTRLTVT.

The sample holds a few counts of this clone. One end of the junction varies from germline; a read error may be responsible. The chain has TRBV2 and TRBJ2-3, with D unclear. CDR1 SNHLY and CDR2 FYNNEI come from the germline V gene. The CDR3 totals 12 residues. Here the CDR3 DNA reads TGCGCCAGCAGTCCAGGATTAGATACGCAGTATTTT. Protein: CASSPGLDTQYF.

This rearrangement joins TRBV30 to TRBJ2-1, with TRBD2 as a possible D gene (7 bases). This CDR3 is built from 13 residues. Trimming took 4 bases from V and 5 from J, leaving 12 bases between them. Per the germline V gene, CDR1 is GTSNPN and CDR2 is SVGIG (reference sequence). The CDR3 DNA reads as TGTGCCTGGATGCGGGGGCCCAACAATGAGCAGTTCTTC. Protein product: CAWMRGPNNEQFF.

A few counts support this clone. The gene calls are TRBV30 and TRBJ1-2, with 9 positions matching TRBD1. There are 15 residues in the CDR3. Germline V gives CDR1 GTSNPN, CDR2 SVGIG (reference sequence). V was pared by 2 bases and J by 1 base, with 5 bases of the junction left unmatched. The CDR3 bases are TGTGCCTGGAGTCATACAGGGGGCGGTAACTATGGCTACACCTTC. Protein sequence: CAWSHTGGGNYGYTF.

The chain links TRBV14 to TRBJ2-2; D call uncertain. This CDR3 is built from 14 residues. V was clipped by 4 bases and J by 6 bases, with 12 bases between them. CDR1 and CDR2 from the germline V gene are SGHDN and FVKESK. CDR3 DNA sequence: TGTGCCAGCAGCCGTACCCTCCCGGCCGGGGAGCTGTTTTTT. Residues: CASSRTLPAGELFF.

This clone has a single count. DNA for the CDR3: TGTGCCAGCAGCCAAGGGGCCATCGCCCTCACAGATACGCAGTATTTT. This sequence encodes CASSQGAIALTDTQYF. This sequence joins TRBV14 and TRBJ2-3, with D unresolved. Trimming took off 1 base at V and 2 bases at J, with 13 bases between the two ends. The CDR3 extends over 16 amino acids. Germline assignment: CDR1 SGHDN and CDR2 FVKESK. Full variable domain (rest looked up from reference TRBV14 and TRBJ2-3): EAGVTQFPSHSVIEKGQTVTLRCDPISGHDNLYWYRRVMGKEIKFLLHFVKESKQDESGMPNNRFLAERTGGTYSTLKVQPAELEDSGVYFCASSQGAIALTDTQYFGPGTRLTVL.

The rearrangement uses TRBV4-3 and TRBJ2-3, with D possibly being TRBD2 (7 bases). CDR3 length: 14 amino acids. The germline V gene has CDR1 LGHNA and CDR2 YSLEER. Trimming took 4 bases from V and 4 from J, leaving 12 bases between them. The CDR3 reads CASSPRGQADTQYF. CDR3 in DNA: TGCGCCAGCAGCCCGCGGGGGCAGGCAGATACGCAGTATTTT.

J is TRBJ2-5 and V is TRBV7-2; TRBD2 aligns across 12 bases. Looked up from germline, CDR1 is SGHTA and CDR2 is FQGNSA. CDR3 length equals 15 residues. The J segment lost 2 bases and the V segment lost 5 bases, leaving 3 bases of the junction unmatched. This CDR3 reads CASSMTSGGQETQYF. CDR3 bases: TGTGCCAGCAGCATGACTAGCGGGGGTCAAGAGACCCAGTACTTC.